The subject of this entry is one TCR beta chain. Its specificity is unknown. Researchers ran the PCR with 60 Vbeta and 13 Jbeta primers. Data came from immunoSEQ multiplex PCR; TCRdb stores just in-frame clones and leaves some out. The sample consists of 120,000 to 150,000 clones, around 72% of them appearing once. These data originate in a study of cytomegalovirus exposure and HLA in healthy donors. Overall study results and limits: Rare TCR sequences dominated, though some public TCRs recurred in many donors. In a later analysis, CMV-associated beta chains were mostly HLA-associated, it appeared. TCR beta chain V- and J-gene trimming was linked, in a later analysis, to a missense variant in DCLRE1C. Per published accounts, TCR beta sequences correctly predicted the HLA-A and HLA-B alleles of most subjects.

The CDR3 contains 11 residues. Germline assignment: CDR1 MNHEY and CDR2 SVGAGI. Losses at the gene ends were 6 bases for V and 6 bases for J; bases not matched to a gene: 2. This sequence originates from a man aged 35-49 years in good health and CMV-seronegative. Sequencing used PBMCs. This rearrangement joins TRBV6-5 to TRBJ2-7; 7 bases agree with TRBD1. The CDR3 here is CASRTGFEQYF. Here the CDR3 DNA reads TGTGCCAGCAGGACAGGGTTCGAGCAGTACTTC.